Here is one T cell receptor beta chain with its context. Trimming removed 1 base at V and 8 bases at J, with 14 bases between. The CDR3 is 14 amino acids. CDR1 and CDR2 from the germline V gene are SGHDN and FVKESK. The data originate from a study of blood T cell repertoires in COVID-19. Study context: Some COVID-19 samples were acute and others convalescent; all came from the United States, Italy and Spain. T cells, B-cell-depleted T cells, or PBMCs supplied cDNA or gDNA.

Authors' analysis steps: Nucleated cell number was recorded as an estimate derived from reference gene primer amplification. Clones were sequenced by immunoSEQ multiplex PCR, and TCRdb holds only the in-frame ones, with some missing. The V and J calls and clone size are taken from that table; D and trimming were inferred from the DNA. The sample includes 20,000 or so clones, roughly nine tenths of them seen just once. This chain connects TRBV14 to TRBJ1-2, with D perhaps TRBD1 (5 bases). This sequence was found in a human donor in a cohort sampled during active COVID-19. Input material: peripheral blood. The CDR3, as DNA: TGTGCCAGCAGCCAAGTTCCGGGACTGGGCGGCTACACCTTC. Its protein is CASSQVPGLGGYTF.